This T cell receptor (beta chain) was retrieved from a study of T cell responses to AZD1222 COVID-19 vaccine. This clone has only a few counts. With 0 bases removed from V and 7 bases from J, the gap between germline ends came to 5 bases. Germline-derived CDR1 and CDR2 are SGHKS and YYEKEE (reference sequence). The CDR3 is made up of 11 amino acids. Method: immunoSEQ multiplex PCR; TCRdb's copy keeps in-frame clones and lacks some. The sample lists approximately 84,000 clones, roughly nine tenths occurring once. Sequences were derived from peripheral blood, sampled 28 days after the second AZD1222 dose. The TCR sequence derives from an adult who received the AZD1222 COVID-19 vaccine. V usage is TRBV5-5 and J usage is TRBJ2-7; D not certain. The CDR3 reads CASSLDREQYF. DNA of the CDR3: TGTGCCAGCAGCTTGGACAGAGAGCAGTACTTC.